This T cell receptor (beta chain) was captured in a study of beta chain features in type 1 diabetes. Study outcomes and limitations: TCRB CDR3s from Type 1 diabetes patients were moderately but significantly shorter in all four CD4+ subsets.

The junction had 10 bases not matched to a gene; V was cut back by 8 bases and J by 3 bases. The CDR3 sequence is 15 residues long. CDR1 is MNHEY, CDR2 SVGAGI, per germline. The whole isolated RNA underwent reverse transcription, so sequencing captured expressed TCRB transcripts. Profiling relied on immunoSEQ multiplex PCR, and the TCRdb table lists in-frame clones only, not all of them. This table has about 640,000 clones, over 10% appearing once. Concerning this clone: The antigen remains unidentified.

V usage is TRBV6-5 and J usage is TRBJ2-4; 7 bases agree with TRBD2. The TCR was taken from a man aged 25-45 years with type 1 diabetes. Sequencing was done on a sample of naive CD4+ T cells from blood. The CDR3 DNA is TGTGCCAGCGCGACTAGCCGAGATTACAAAAACATTCAGTACTTC. Its protein is CASATSRDYKNIQYF.